The 2 T cell receptor beta chains given below trace back to one sample, sequenced in a study of cytomegalovirus exposure and HLA in healthy donors. Sequenced by immunoSEQ multiplex PCR; TCRdb stores in-frame clones only, minus some. The table shows about 150,000 clones, with about 89% occurring only once. Sample: PBMCs. Receptors originate from a man aged 18 to 29 in good health and CMV-seronegative.

The chain couples TRBV7-6 to TRBJ2-5, with 10 bases aligning to TRBD1. The V gene end was trimmed by 5 bases and the J gene end by 4 bases; junction bases not matched to a gene: 7. The germline V gene encodes CDR1 SGHVS and CDR2 FNYEAQ. CDR3 size: 15 residues. CDR3 sequence: CASSRRQGALETQYF. The DNA for the CDR3 is TGTGCCAGCAGCCGAAGACAGGGGGCCCTAGAGACCCAGTACTTC. Looking up the rest from reference TRBV7-6 and TRBJ2-5 gives the full variable domain: GAGVSQSPRYKVTKRGQDVALRCDPISGHVSLYWYRQALGQGPEFLTYFNYEAQQDKSGLPNDRFSAERPEGSISTLTIQRTEQRDSAMYRCASSRRQGALETQYFGPGTRLLVL.

The chain joins TRBV2 to TRBJ1-2; D is possibly TRBD1 (5 bases). CDR1 SNHLY and CDR2 FYNNEI come from the germline V gene. The CDR3 length is 16 residues. Trimming pared 5 bases from V and 6 bases from J, leaving 22 bases between. The CDR3 loop is CASSRSPDPARDGYTF. DNA of the CDR3: TGTGCCAGCAGTCGATCCCCCGATCCCGCCAGGGATGGCTACACCTTC.